This TCR beta chain came from a study of beta chain features in type 1 diabetes. Whole-study results and caveats: For patients and controls alike, PCR might favor shorter templates to the same degree. The naive, central memory and Treg TCRB repertoires looked more alike in patients than they did in healthy donors. cDNA sequencing could over-represent cells with high TCR expression.

Once sorted, every population was more than 98% pure. As every portion of the isolated RNA was reverse transcribed, the sequencing read expressed TCRB transcripts. Assay used: immunoSEQ multiplex PCR; TCRdb lists only in-frame clones, some missing. The repertoire holds fewer than 250,000 clones, with about 10% as singletons. This clone has more than one count but fewer than ten. What it recognizes is unknown. Material for sequencing was naive CD4+ T cells from blood. The sequence was obtained from a woman younger than 35 in good health.

CDR3 sequence: CATSPGLAGDTGELFF. The CDR3 DNA reads as TGTGCCACCTCACCGGGACTAGCGGGTGACACCGGGGAGCTGTTTTTT. The chain is built from TRBV10-3 and TRBJ2-2; 12 nucleotides align to TRBD2. CDR1 ENHRY and CDR2 SYGVKD come from the germline V gene. V was pared by 10 bases and J by 3 bases, with 9 bases of the junction left unmatched. The CDR3 has 16 amino acids.